The 10 T cell receptor beta chains below were found in one sample sequenced in a study of graft-versus-host responses after intestinal transplantation. No antigens are known for them. TCRdb's table, derived via immunoSEQ multiplex PCR, lists solely in-frame clones and lacks some. The sample has 75,000 to 95,000 clones; roughly 91% are singletons. Material: unstimulated CD8+ T cells sorted from spleen or lymph node cells, obtained before intestinal transplant. The source of these receptors is a human donor who received an intestinal transplant.

The J gene is TRBJ1-6, the V gene TRBV10-3; tentatively, D is TRBD1 (6 bases). CDR1 and CDR2 (germline): ENHRY, SYGVKD. Trimming left V 4 bases short and J 11 bases short, with 21 bases between. The CDR3 has 16 residues. CDR3 DNA sequence: TGTGCCATCAGTGCCACATCGGACAGCCTTTTTCCACCCCTCCACTTT. Its protein product is CAISATSDSLFPPLHF.

In DNA form, the CDR3 reads TGTGCCAGCAGCCCGGGACTAGCGGGGGACACCGGGGAGCTGTTTTTT. Translation gives CASSPGLAGDTGELFF. The J gene is TRBJ2-2, the V gene TRBV13; 14 bases line up with TRBD2. Germline CDR1 PRHDT, CDR2 FYEKMQ (reference sequence). V was pared by 5 bases and J by 3 bases, with 2 bases of the junction left unmatched. The CDR3 runs to 16 residues.

As to this clone: No conserved phenylalanine or tryptophan is present at the end of the CDR3, so a read error is the likely explanation. Because the CDR3's place on the DNA is in doubt, the DNA is left out and the CDR3 is given as listed by TCRdb. The chain couples TRBV19 to TRBJ1-2. Germline CDR1 and CDR2: LNHDA and SQIVND (reference sequence). The CDR3 extends over 8 residues, inclusive of both ends. CDR3: CASTEGRT.

The sample holds a few counts of this clone. The genes are TRBV6-5 and TRBJ1-1; D unresolved. Germline V gives CDR1 MNHEY, CDR2 SVGAGI. CDR3 size: 14 residues. Trimming cost V 2 bases and J 1 base, with 8 bases left between them. DNA for the CDR3: TGTGCCAGCAGTTACCTTACAGCGAACACTGAAGCTTTCTTT. This gives the protein CASSYLTANTEAFF.

The chain combines TRBV7-9 with TRBJ1-4, with D perhaps TRBD1 (5 bases). In germline, CDR1 is SEHNR, CDR2 FQNEAQ (reference sequence). The CDR3 loop spans 14 amino acids. V shed 0 bases and J shed 7 bases, with 9 bases lying between them. DNA for the CDR3: TGTGCCAGCAGCTTAGCGCAGGGATTTGAAAAACTGTTTTTT. This gives the protein CASSLAQGFEKLFF.

The chain carries TRBV7-9 and TRBJ2-1; 12 bases align to TRBD2. V lost 1 base to trimming and J lost 8 bases; unmatched junction nucleotides: 15. This CDR3 spans 19 amino acids. Germline V gives CDR1 SEHNR, CDR2 FQNEAQ (reference sequence). CDR3 coding DNA: TGTGCCAGCAGCTTAGTAGCACTAGCGGGGGGTCCCTCGGTTGATGAGCAGTTCTTC. Translating gives CASSLVALAGGPSVDEQFF.

This clone was detected only a few times. An end of the junction does not agree with germline; a read error may underlie this. This rearrangement joins TRBV11-2 to TRBJ1-3; TRBD1 might be the D (5 bases). The CDR3 has 11 residues. The germline V gene encodes CDR1 SGHAT and CDR2 FQNNGV. CDR3 nucleotide sequence: TGTGCCAGCAGCTTAGGACAGCAAAAGGTCTTT. Its protein is CASSLGQQKVF.

The CDR3 region is CASSFGSGTDTQYF. Here the CDR3 DNA reads TGTGCCAGCAGTTTTGGCAGCGGAACAGATACGCAGTATTTT. The rearrangement links TRBV27 to TRBJ2-3; D is possibly TRBD2 (5 bases). The CDR3 has 14 amino acids. Germline V CDR1 and CDR2: MNHEY, SMNVEV (reference sequence). The V end lost 3 bases, the J end lost 3 bases, and 10 bases lay between the germline ends.

The chain carries TRBV10-2 and TRBJ2-2; TRBD1 agrees at 10 bases. From germline, CDR1 is WSHSY and CDR2 SAAADI. The length of the CDR3 is 17 residues. The V segment lost 6 bases and the J segment 3 bases; nucleotides outside the gene matches: 10. This CDR3 reads CASRDVWTGGDTGELFF. CDR3 DNA sequence: TGCGCCAGCAGGGATGTATGGACAGGGGGAGACACCGGGGAGCTGTTTTTT.

V usage is TRBV4-3 and J usage is TRBJ1-1; D is possibly TRBD1 (6 bases). The CDR3 is made up of 16 amino acids. The V gene lost 0 bases and the J gene lost 0 bases, with 11 bases spanning the gap. Germline assignment: CDR1 LGHNA and CDR2 YSLEER. The CDR3 loop is CASSQEVGAVNTEAFF. The CDR3 coding sequence is TGCGCCAGCAGCCAAGAGGTGGGGGCGGTGAACACTGAAGCTTTCTTT.